Shown below are 26 T cell receptor beta chains from a single sample sequenced in a study of shared clonotypes between healthy human individuals. Here immunoSEQ multiplex PCR was the method, and the copy in TCRdb shows in-frame clones only, minus some. The sample has some 2 million clones, approximately 95% seen once. Positively selected for CCR7, the CD45RO-negative cells used as naive CD8 cells excluded terminally differentiated effector memory CD45RA+ cells. Input material: naive CD8+ T cells sorted from blood. The receptors shown here come from a man aged 18 to 29 in good health.

The DNA of the CDR3 is TGTGCCCTGGGACAGCTATCATACGAGCAGTACTTC. Translated: CALGQLSYEQYF. This chain uses TRBV6-1 with TRBJ2-7; 7 bases are a match to TRBD1. The V gene end was trimmed by 11 bases and the J gene end by 4 bases; junction bases not matched to a gene: 8. The length of the CDR3 is 12 residues. CDR1 is MNHNS and CDR2 is SASEGT in the germline V gene.

V and J are TRBV6-4 and TRBJ2-7; D gene ambiguous. The CDR3 consists of 9 residues. Between the trimmed V and J ends, which lost 6 bases and 7 bases, there was a span of 4 bases. CDR1 and CDR2 from the germline V gene are MRHNA and SNTAGT. As DNA, the CDR3 is TGTGCCAGCAGGGCGGAGCAGTACTTC. This encodes CASRAEQYF.

The chain couples TRBV6-5 to TRBJ1-2; D perhaps matches TRBD1 (6 bases). With 0 bases removed from V and 5 bases from J, the gap between germline ends came to 10 bases. The germline CDR1 and CDR2 sequences are MNHEY and SVGAGI. CDR3 length: 14 residues. DNA for the CDR3: TGTGCCAGCAGTTACTCCCCTCAGGGGTATGGCTACACCTTC. Its protein is CASSYSPQGYGYTF.

The chain joins TRBV5-1 to TRBJ2-7; D might be TRBD1 (5 bases). This CDR3 has 14 amino acids. V was pared by 1 base and J by 3 bases, with 11 bases between. Germline V gene lookup returns CDR1 SGHRS and CDR2 YFSETQ. The CDR3 protein is CASSLFGQDYEQYF. CDR3 nucleotides: TGCGCCAGCAGCTTGTTCGGACAAGACTACGAGCAGTACTTC.

As regards this clone: Its ends do not fully match the called genes, so a read error is possible. V and J are TRBV7-7 and TRBJ2-2, with TRBD2 matching 8 bases. Looked up from germline, CDR1 is SSHAT and CDR2 is FNYEAQ (reference sequence). The CDR3 length is 18 residues. CDR3 nucleotides: TGTGCTAGCAGCTTAGGGGTCCCAGCGGGAGAGAACACCGGGGAGCTGTTTTTT. It encodes CASSLGVPAGENTGELFF.

The CDR3 DNA is TGTGCCAGCAGTTCTCTAAAGGTCTACGAGCAGTACTTC. It codes for CASSSLKVYEQYF. The chain recombines TRBV28 with TRBJ2-7; D is unresolved. The CDR3 has 13 amino acids. CDR1 and CDR2 (germline): MDHEN, SYDVKM. Trimming removed 4 bases at V and 3 bases at J, with 10 bases between.

The J gene is TRBJ2-6, the V gene TRBV27; TRBD2 matches at 7 bases. The CDR3 runs 15 residues. J lost 2 bases, V lost 4 bases, and 2 bases had no gene match. Germline assignment: CDR1 MNHEY and CDR2 SMNVEV (reference sequence). DNA for the CDR3: TGTGCCAGCAGTTACGGGGGGACTGGGGCCAACGTCCTGACTTTC. Amino acids: CASSYGGTGANVLTF.

The V and J genes are TRBV7-3 and TRBJ1-6; D gene ambiguous. The V and J ends lost 8 bases and 9 bases respectively, with 14 bases between them. The germline V gene has CDR1 SGHTA and CDR2 FQGTGA. CDR3 length: 13 amino acids. The CDR3 DNA sequence: TGTGCCAGCGGGTCAGAGGGTGGTTCACCCCTCCACTTT. Its protein product is CASGSEGGSPLHF.

The chain's CDR3 is CASSGGQGGYTF. The CDR3 bases are TGTGCCAGCAGCGGGGGACAGGGTGGCTACACCTTC. This chain uses TRBV5-8 with TRBJ1-2, with 9 bases that match TRBD1. The CDR3 consists of 12 residues. The V segment lost 4 bases and the J segment 7 bases; nucleotides outside the gene matches: 2. CDR1 and CDR2 from the germline V gene are SGHTS and YDEGEE.

This chain links TRBV7-8 with TRBJ1-4; 9 nucleotides line up with TRBD1. V shed 5 bases and J 8 bases; nucleotides not matched to a gene: 9. Germline assignment: CDR1 SGHVS and CDR2 FQNEAQ. The CDR3 has 15 amino acids. In DNA form, the CDR3 reads TGTGCCAGCAGCAGCCGGGACAGGGAGCACGAAAAACTGTTTTTT. This encodes CASSSRDREHEKLFF.

J is TRBJ1-3 and V is TRBV6-1, with D perhaps matching TRBD1 (5 bases). V was trimmed by 1 base and J by 4 bases, leaving 11 bases between them. Germline V gene lookup returns CDR1 MNHNS and CDR2 SASEGT. The CDR3 runs 15 residues. The CDR3 DNA sequence: TGTGCCAGCAGTGAAGTCCAGGGAGCCGGAAACACCATATATTTT. Translating gives CASSEVQGAGNTIYF.

The chain links TRBV30 to TRBJ1-6, with 7 bases aligning to TRBD1. CDR1 and CDR2 from the germline V gene are GTSNPN and SVGIG (reference sequence). Losses at the gene ends were 0 bases for V and 14 bases for J; bases not matched to a gene: 7. The CDR3 has 13 residues. CDR3 coding DNA: TGTGCCTGGAGTGTAGACAGGGAATCAACCCTCCACTTT. Translation: CAWSVDRESTLHF.

The gene calls are TRBV29-1 and TRBJ1-2, with a weak D call TRBD1 (6 bases). This CDR3 has 14 residues. Germline CDR1 SQVTM, CDR2 ANQGSEA. Trimming shortened V by 1 base and J by 7 bases, and 16 bases separated the two germline ends. The CDR3 region is CSVEGGAGTVGYTF. The CDR3 bases are TGCAGCGTTGAAGGGGGGGCAGGGACCGTTGGCTACACCTTC.

This chain joins TRBV2 and TRBJ2-7, with 9 bases matching TRBD1. The J segment lost 4 bases and the V segment lost 4 bases, leaving 2 bases of the junction unmatched. The germline V gene encodes CDR1 SNHLY and CDR2 FYNNEI. The CDR3 loop spans 13 amino acids. The chain's CDR3 is CASSGTGEYEQYF. The CDR3 bases are TGTGCCAGCAGTGGGACAGGGGAATACGAGCAGTACTTC.

The genes are TRBV6-5 and TRBJ1-2; unclear D gene. Trimming shortened V by 0 bases and J by 7 bases, and 9 bases separated the two germline ends. This CDR3 region has 13 residues. Germline assignment: CDR1 MNHEY and CDR2 SVGAGI. The CDR3 loop is CASSYSSGVGYTF. Here the CDR3 DNA reads TGTGCCAGCAGTTACTCGAGCGGGGTTGGCTACACCTTC.

Notes on this clone: Other DNA sequences in this sample translate to the same CDR3. The chain uses TRBV6-5 and TRBJ2-1; TRBD2 agrees at 8 bases. V lost 7 bases to trimming and J lost 4 bases; unmatched junction nucleotides: 9. The CDR3 length is 15 residues. Germline V gives CDR1 MNHEY, CDR2 SVGAGI. In DNA, the CDR3 is TGTGCCAGCACTCTACTGGCGGGGGGATACAATGAGCAGTTCTTC. Protein: CASTLLAGGYNEQFF.

This clone is a singleton in its sample. The rearrangement links TRBV28 to TRBJ2-3, with D unclear. The CDR3 is 14 residues long. V lost 6 bases and J 0 bases, leaving 10 bases between the germline ends. Germline V CDR1 and CDR2: MDHEN, SYDVKM. CDR3 bases: TGTGCCAGCAGCCAAACCACTAGCACAGATACGCAGTATTTT. It specifies CASSQTTSTDTQYF. Complete variable domain (other parts from reference TRBV28 and TRBJ2-3): DVKVTQSSRYLVKRTGEKVFLECVQDMDHENMFWYRQDPGLGLRLIYFSYDVKMKEKGDIPEGYSVSREKKERFSLILESASTNQTSMYLCASSQTTSTDTQYFGPGTRLTVL.

This clone has a handful of counts. One junction end does not reproduce the germline sequence, and a read error may be involved. The rearrangement joins TRBV19 to TRBJ2-7; the match to TRBD1 covers 8 bases. CDR1 is LNHDA, CDR2 SQIVND, per germline (reference sequence). The length of the CDR3 is 16 residues. CDR3 protein: CASSLEPGQGGYEQYF. The CDR3 DNA is TGTGCCAGTAGTCTAGAACCCGGACAGGGAGGCTACGAGCAGTACTTC.

This clone came up many times. V usage is TRBV30 and J usage is TRBJ1-2; D is undetermined. CDR1 is GTSNPN and CDR2 is SVGIG in the germline V gene (reference sequence). Trimming cost V 2 bases and J 4 bases, with 8 bases left between them. The CDR3 spans 12 residues. CDR3 amino acids: CAWSTLGYGYTF. The CDR3 DNA sequence: TGTGCCTGGAGTACCTTGGGCTATGGCTACACCTTC. Looking up the rest from reference TRBV30 and TRBJ1-2 gives the full variable domain: SQTIHQWPATLVQPVGSPLSLECTVEGTSNPNLYWYRQAAGRGLQLLFYSVGIGQISSEVPQNLSASRPQDRQFILSSKKLLLSDSGFYLCAWSTLGYGYTFGSGTRLTVV.

Regarding this clone: This specimen includes other DNA sequences encoding the same CDR3. The J gene is TRBJ2-7, the V gene TRBV27; no firm D call. The CDR3 totals 13 residues. Germline V gene lookup returns CDR1 MNHEY and CDR2 SMNVEV (reference sequence). Trimming removed 2 bases at V and 2 bases at J, with 7 bases between. CDR3 loop: CASSLAPTYEQYF. DNA of the CDR3: TGTGCCAGCAGTTTAGCACCGACCTACGAGCAGTACTTC.

Concerning this clone: Other DNA sequences in the same sample also yield this CDR3. The rearrangement joins TRBV27 to TRBJ2-7; 12 positions agree with TRBD2. The CDR3 is made up of 14 amino acids. The junction had 1 base not matched to a gene; V was cut back by 2 bases and J by 5 bases. The germline V gene has CDR1 MNHEY and CDR2 SMNVEV (reference sequence). CDR3: CASSLGLAGHEQYF. The DNA for the CDR3 is TGTGCCAGCAGTTTAGGACTAGCGGGACACGAGCAGTACTTC.

The CDR3 bases are TGTGCCAGCAGCTTAGGGCCCCTAGCGGGGGTTGCCTCCTACGAGCAGTACTTC. As protein: CASSLGPLAGVASYEQYF. V usage is TRBV7-6 and J usage is TRBJ2-7; TRBD2 matches at 10 bases. Germline-derived CDR1 and CDR2 are SGHVS and FNYEAQ. After removal of 1 base from V and 0 bases from J, the junction contained 9 bases not matched to a gene. The CDR3 loop spans 18 amino acids.

The chain uses TRBV5-6 and TRBJ2-1; tentatively, D is TRBD2 (5 bases). The CDR3 spans 11 residues. Germline values: CDR1 SGHDT, CDR2 YYEEEE. V was shortened by 4 bases and J by 8 bases, with 7 bases between the two germline ends. CDR3 nucleotides: TGTGCCAGCAGCATGGACTATGAGCAGTTCTTC. This encodes CASSMDYEQFF.

This rearrangement joins TRBV18 to TRBJ2-5; D unclear. The CDR3 totals 12 residues. Germline CDR1 is KGHSH and CDR2 is LQKENI. V dropped 0 bases and J dropped 5 bases, with 4 bases sitting between them. In DNA, the CDR3 is TGTGCCAGCTCACCACCGACGGAGACCCAGTACTTC. Amino acid sequence: CASSPPTETQYF. Using reference TRBV18 and TRBJ2-5 for the parts outside the CDR3, the full variable domain is NAGVMQNPRHLVRRRGQEARLRCSPMKGHSHVYWYRQLPEEGLKFMVYLQKENIIDESGMPKERFSAEFPKEGPSILRIQQVVRGDSAAYFCASSPPTETQYFGPGTRLLVL.

The chain recombines TRBV11-2 with TRBJ2-7, with 13 bases aligning to TRBD2. The germline gives CDR1 SGHAT, CDR2 FQNNGV. The junction had 4 bases not matched to a gene; V was cut back by 5 bases and J by 3 bases. This CDR3 has 15 amino acids. Written as DNA, the CDR3 is TGTGCCAGCAGCGCCACTAGCGGGGGGGTCTACGAGCAGTACTTC. Translation: CASSATSGGVYEQYF.

V is TRBV27 and J is TRBJ2-7; TRBD2 matches 8 bases. J was trimmed by 6 bases and V by 2 bases; bases with no gene match: 9. Germline V gene sequence: CDR1 MNHEY, CDR2 SMNVEV (reference sequence). The CDR3 runs 15 residues. The CDR3 DNA reads as TGTGCCAGCAGTTTAGCTGGGACTAGTATCGGCGAGCAGTACTTC. It yields the protein CASSLAGTSIGEQYF.